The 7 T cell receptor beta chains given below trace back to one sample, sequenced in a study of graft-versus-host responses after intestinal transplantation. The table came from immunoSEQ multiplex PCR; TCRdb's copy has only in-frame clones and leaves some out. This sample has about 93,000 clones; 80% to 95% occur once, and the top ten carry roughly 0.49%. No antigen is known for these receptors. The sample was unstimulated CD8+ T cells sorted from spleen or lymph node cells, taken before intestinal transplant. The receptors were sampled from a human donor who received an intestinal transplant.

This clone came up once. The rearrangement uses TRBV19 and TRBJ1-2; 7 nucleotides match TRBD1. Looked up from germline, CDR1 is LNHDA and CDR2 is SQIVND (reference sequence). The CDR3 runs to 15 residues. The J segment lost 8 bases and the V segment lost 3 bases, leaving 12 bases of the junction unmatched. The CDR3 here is CASSIDRAGFGGYTF. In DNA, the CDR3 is TGTGCCAGTAGTATCGACAGGGCCGGGTTTGGAGGCTACACCTTC.

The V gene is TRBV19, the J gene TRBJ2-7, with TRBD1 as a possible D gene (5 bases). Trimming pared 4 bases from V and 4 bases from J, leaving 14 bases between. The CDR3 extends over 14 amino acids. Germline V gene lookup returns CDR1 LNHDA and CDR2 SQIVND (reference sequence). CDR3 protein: CASSTSNSGYEQYF. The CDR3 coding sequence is TGTGCCAGTAGTACTTCTAATTCAGGGTACGAGCAGTACTTC. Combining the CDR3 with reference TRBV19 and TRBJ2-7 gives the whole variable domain DGGITQSPKYLFRKEGQNVTLSCEQNLNHDAMYWYRQDPGQGLRLIYYSQIVNDFQKGDIAEGYSVSREKKESFPLTVTSAQKNPTAFYLCASSTSNSGYEQYFGPGTRLTVT.

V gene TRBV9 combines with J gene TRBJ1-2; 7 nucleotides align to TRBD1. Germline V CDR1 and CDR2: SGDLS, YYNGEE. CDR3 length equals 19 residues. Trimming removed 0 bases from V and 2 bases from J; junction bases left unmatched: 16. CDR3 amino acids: CASSVVFFRGYPVNYGYTF. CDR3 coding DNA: TGTGCCAGCAGCGTAGTTTTCTTCAGGGGGTATCCGGTAAACTATGGCTACACCTTC.

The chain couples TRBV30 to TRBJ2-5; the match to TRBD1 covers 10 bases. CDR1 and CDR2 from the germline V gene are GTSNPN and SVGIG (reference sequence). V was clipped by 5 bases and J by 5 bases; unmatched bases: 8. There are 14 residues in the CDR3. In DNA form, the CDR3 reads TGTGCCTGGGAACCGGGACAGGGGACGGAGACCCAGTACTTC. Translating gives CAWEPGQGTETQYF. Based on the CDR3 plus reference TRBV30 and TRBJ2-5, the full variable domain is SQTIHQWPATLVQPVGSPLSLECTVEGTSNPNLYWYRQAAGRGLQLLFYSVGIGQISSEVPQNLSASRPQDRQFILSSKKLLLSDSGFYLCAWEPGQGTETQYFGPGTRLLVL.

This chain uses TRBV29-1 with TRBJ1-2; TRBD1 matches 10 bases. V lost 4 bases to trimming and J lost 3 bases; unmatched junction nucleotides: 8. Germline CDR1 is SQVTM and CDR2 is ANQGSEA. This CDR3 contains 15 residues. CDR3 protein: CSVGQGAPEDYGYTF. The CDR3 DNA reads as TGCAGCGTTGGACAGGGGGCACCAGAAGACTATGGCTACACCTTC. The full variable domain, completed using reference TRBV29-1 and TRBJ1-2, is SAVISQKPSRDICQRGTSLTIQCQVDSQVTMMFWYRQQPGQSLTLIATANQGSEATYESGFVIDKFPISRPNLTFSTLTVSNMSPEDSSIYLCSVGQGAPEDYGYTFGSGTRLTVV.

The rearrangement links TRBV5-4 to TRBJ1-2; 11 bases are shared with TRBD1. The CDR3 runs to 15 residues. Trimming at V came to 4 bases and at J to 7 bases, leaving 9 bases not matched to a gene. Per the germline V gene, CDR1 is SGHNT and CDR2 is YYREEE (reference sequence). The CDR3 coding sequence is TGTGCCAGCAGCCAAGGGACAGGGGGTTGGAGTGGCTACACCTTC. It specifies CASSQGTGGWSGYTF.

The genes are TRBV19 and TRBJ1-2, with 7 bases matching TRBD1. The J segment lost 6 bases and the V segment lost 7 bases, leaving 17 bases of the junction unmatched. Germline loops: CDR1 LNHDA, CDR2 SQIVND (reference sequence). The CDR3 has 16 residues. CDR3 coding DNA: TGTGCCAGTACCTCGTCGGACAGGATTGGGCACGATGGCTACACCTTC. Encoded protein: CASTSSDRIGHDGYTF.